This T cell receptor (beta chain) is drawn from a study of neurological immune-mediated disorders. Germline CDR1 is SGHRS and CDR2 is YFSETQ. Trimming left V 0 bases short and J 3 bases short, with 9 bases between. The CDR3 has 14 amino acids. cDNA was made by 5'RACE with 10-nucleotide random UMIs. TCRdb independently ran MiXCR on the 5' RACE reads; one entry per CDR3 protein. The sample has tens of thousands of distinct CDR3 sequences, about a sixth seen once. This clonotype was counted ten times or more. The V and J genes are TRBV5-1 and TRBJ2-5; the D gene is possibly TRBD2 (5 bases). Sequencing was performed on PBMCs. The TCR originated in a woman between 40 and 50 years old in good health. CDR3: CASSLVSGEETQYF. The CDR3 nucleotides are TGCGCCAGCAGCTTGGTTTCCGGGGAAGAGACCCAGTACTTC.